The T cell receptor beta chain under discussion was sequenced for a study of CD8 T cells in ankylosing spondylitis (dated by TCRdb to about 2017). In the study overall: To find TCR variants linked to disease, the study profiled T cell receptor beta repertoires in ankylosing spondylitis patients and healthy donors. The whole study cohort included some 100 healthy donors and about two dozen ankylosing spondylitis patients. Samples of peripheral blood were taken, and for ankylosing spondylitis patients, synovial fluid was collected as well.

What the study reported, not specific to this receptor: Some motif variants had previously been reported in the synovial fluid and blood of reactive arthritis patients, which suggests shared mechanisms of disease initiation. Significant enrichment of the disease-linked clones was reported in matched synovial fluid samples from ankylosing spondylitis patients. A CD8+ phenotype was shown by the disease-linked clones, which were found at relatively low frequencies in peripheral blood. A TCR beta motif of roughly 8 highly homologous amino acid variants appeared characteristic of blood from ankylosing spondylitis patients.

The run used an Illumina HiSeq 2500. TCR beta libraries were prepared by quantitative 5'-RACE with molecular barcodes. Per the source publication's procedure: A new computational method, built on a probabilistic model of VDJ rearrangement, was used to identify disease-linked TCR variants. Using fastp trimming at Q25 and MiXCR clonotype assembly, TCRdb reanalyzed the public sequencing data and kept in-frame beta chains. CDR3 protein sequences are deduplicated, and each keeps its most common genes and DNA. These V and J calls rely on TCRdb rather than the paper's analysis. The sample data list roughly 220,000 distinct CDR3 sequences, and roughly a tenth of these were observed just once. The ten top clones hold approximately 20% of the sample. In the case of this clonotype: No antigen is known for it. No qualities accompany the bases; no much larger clone lies one base away.

V is reduced by 2 bases and J by 4 bases, leaving a spacing of 13 bases between them. There are 15 amino acids in the CDR3, from cysteine to phenylalanine inclusive. Kept here is only the CDR3 DNA, which spans 45 bases and is read in frame from base 1. In the germline V gene, CDR1 corresponds to SGHTA and CDR2 to FQGNSA. The sequence was collected from a male donor with ankylosing spondylitis or in good health (not recorded which). The chain joins TRBV7-2 to TRBJ2-3, with no D gene named confidently. Sequenced material: blood, either unsorted or a sorted T cell fraction (not recorded which). The sequence in DNA is TGTGCCAGCAGCTTAACCTCGGGTCCCGCAGATACGCAGTATTTT. Translated, this gives CASSLTSGPADTQYF.